What follows is one T cell receptor (beta chain) and its context. This sample was included in a study of blood T cell repertoires in COVID-19. Study details: Samples of COVID-19 (acute and convalescent) were obtained from the United States, Italy and Spain. T cells, B-cell-depleted T cells, or PBMCs provided the cDNA or gDNA that served as material.

Patients in Seattle were enrolled during active infection, then followed longitudinally. Methods used by the authors: Amplified reference gene primers provided the basis for estimating nucleated cell counts. Only in-frame clones appear in the TCRdb table, and some are missing; sequencing was by immunoSEQ multiplex PCR. For V, J and clone size, that table is used; D and trimming come from the DNA. The data show more than 350,000 clones, 80% to 90% seen once. Germline V CDR1 and CDR2: WNHNN, SYGVQD (reference sequence). This CDR3 contains 13 residues. With 4 bases removed from V and 14 bases from J, the gap between germline ends came to 18 bases.

What was sequenced was peripheral blood. The clonotype was recovered from a woman in her twenties or thirties with COVID-19, enrolled during active disease. The chain couples TRBV10-1 to TRBJ2-1; possible D gene TRBD2, 5 bases. This CDR3 is CASSGRADGPKFF. The CDR3 coding sequence is TGCGCCAGCAGTGGCCGAGCGGACGGACCGAAGTTCTTC.